Following are 25 T cell receptor beta chains from one sample sequenced in a study of molecular identifiers for immune sequencing clone quantification. One entry per CDR3 protein results from TCRdb running MiXCR on the PCR reads. Of about 510,000 distinct CDR3 sequences in the sample, around 23% were seen once. Sequenced input: naive CD8+ T cells from blood, with Jurkat cell RNA spiked in. The subset here: FACS-sorted CD8+CD4-CCR7+CD45RA+ naive T cells. These TCRs come from a human donor in good health. Some libraries in this study had Jurkat cell RNA spiked in.

The V gene is TRBV1, the J gene TRBJ1-6; whether TRBD1, the table's D call, matches the DNA was not checked. TRBV1 is labeled a pseudogene. The CDR3 is 20 amino acids. The CDR3 spells CTSSQTGTEISSSYNSPLHF. In nucleotides, the CDR3 is TGCACCAGCAGCCAAACCGGGACAGAAATTTCGAGCTCCTATAATTCACCCCTCCACTTT.

This clonotype was seen repeatedly, ten times or more. The chain combines TRBV2 with TRBJ1-2; 7 bases agree with TRBD1. Germline V CDR1 and CDR2: SNHLY, FYNNEI. The CDR3 spans 11 residues. CDR3 sequence (DNA): TGTGCTCAGACAAGGGGGCAGAATGACACCTTC. This gives the protein CAQTRGQNDTF.

V gene TRBV7-2 combines with J gene TRBJ2-3, with a weak D call TRBD2 (6 bases). CDR3 length: 13 amino acids. V was clipped by 11 bases and J by 2 bases, with 14 bases between them. CDR1 and CDR2 (germline): SGHTA, FQGNSA. The CDR3 loop reads CARHGGNTDTQYF. The CDR3 DNA is TGTGCCCGCCATGGGGGGAACACAGATACGCAGTATTTT.

Details on this clonotype: The final CDR3 position lacks the conserved phenylalanine or tryptophan, pointing to a likely read error. The chain combines TRBV27 with TRBJ1-1, with a weak D call TRBD1 (6 bases). The CDR3 totals 16 residues. Trimming stripped 4 bases from V and 3 bases from J, with 18 bases between. The germline V gene has CDR1 MNHEY and CDR2 SMNVEV (reference sequence). In DNA form, the CDR3 reads TGTGCCAGCAGTTGGGGGGGTACAGGGACTGACACTGAAGCTTTCTAT. Amino acid sequence: CASSWGGTGTDTEAFY.

For this clonotype: A much larger clone differs by one base, so this may be a read error. The chain carries TRBV5-3 and TRBJ2-7; no clear D. TRBV5-3 is treated as an ORF (open reading frame) with a function not yet certain. V lost 8 bases and J 3 bases, leaving 12 bases between the germline ends. CDR3 length: 12 amino acids. CDR3 in DNA: TGTGCCAGCAGTAGGGCCTGCTACGAGCAGTACTTC. It is translated as CASSRACYEQYF.

This clonotype was recorded a few times. CDR3 sequence (DNA): TGTGCCAGCGGCTCGCCCCCCGCCTACAATGAGCAGTTCTTC. This codes for CASGSPPAYNEQFF. J is TRBJ2-1 and V is TRBV28; no clear D gene. V was cut by 8 bases and J by 2 bases, with 13 bases left in between. The CDR3 has 14 amino acids. CDR1 MDHEN and CDR2 SYDVKM come from the germline V gene.

The CDR3 loop is CASSLGTDLNTGELFF. The CDR3 bases are TGTGCCAGCAGCCTCGGGACGGACTTAAACACCGGGGAGCTGTTTTTT. This rearrangement joins TRBV6-5 to TRBJ2-2; D may be TRBD1 or TRBD2 (5 bases each). Germline V gene lookup returns CDR1 MNHEY and CDR2 SVGAGI. The CDR3 has 16 residues. V was pared by 6 bases and J by 2 bases, with 16 bases between.

This clonotype was observed a handful of times. The chain has TRBV11-2 and TRBJ2-1; the D is unclear. V was shortened by 2 bases and J by 3 bases, with 5 bases between the two germline ends. This CDR3 contains 13 residues. Germline loops: CDR1 SGHAT, CDR2 FQNNGV. The CDR3 loop reads CASSLMDYNEQFF. The CDR3 DNA is TGTGCCAGCAGCTTAATGGACTACAATGAGCAGTTCTTC.

Worth noting for this clonotype: A much larger clone differs by one base, so this may be a read error. The chain combines TRBV12-3 or TRBV12-4 with TRBJ1-5; D is ambiguous. This CDR3 contains 15 residues. This CDR3 is CASSLGVDSNQPQRF. The CDR3 DNA follows: TGTGCCAGCAGTTTAGGCGTCGATAGCAATCAGCCCCAGCGTTTT.

The CDR3 region has the DNA TGTGCCGCGGACTCGGGGGGCGCGGGTTCCTACAATGAGCAGTTCTTC. Encoded protein: CAADSGGAGSYNEQFF. The gene calls are TRBV19 and TRBJ2-1, with D possibly being TRBD2 (7 bases). The CDR3 runs 16 residues. Germline V gene data show CDR1 as LNHDA and CDR2 as SQIVND (reference sequence). Trimming pared 11 bases from V and 1 base from J, leaving 21 bases between.

A remark on this clonotype: The junction departs from the called germline gene at one end, perhaps through a read error. The V call is TRBV11-2, the J call TRBJ2-5; 14 bases match TRBD2. CDR3 length: 19 amino acids. Germline values: CDR1 SGHAT, CDR2 FQNNGV. The CDR3 bases are TGTGCCAGCAGCTTAAAGCCGGGACTAGCGGGGGTTTACCAAGCGACCCAGTACTTC. Translated: CASSLKPGLAGVYQATQYF. The full variable domain, with the rest looked up from reference TRBV11-2 and TRBJ2-5, is EAGVAQSPRYKIIEKRQSVAFWCNPISGHATLYWYQQILGQGPKLLIQFQNNGVVDDSQLPKDRFSAERLKGVDSTLKIQPAKLEDSAVYLCASSLKPGLAGVYQATQYFGPGTRLLVL.

This clonotype was counted only a few times. V and J are TRBV12-3 or TRBV12-4 and TRBJ2-2; D is possibly TRBD1 (6 bases). The V and J ends lost 6 bases and 2 bases respectively, with 10 bases between them. This CDR3 contains 14 residues. CDR3 amino acids: CASRTGTNTGELFF. CDR3 in DNA: TGTGCCAGCAGAACCGGGACAAACACCGGGGAGCTGTTTTTT.

In its sample, this clonotype was seen many times. This chain joins TRBV5-4 and TRBJ2-3; D is unclear. The germline gives CDR1 SGHNT, CDR2 YYREEE (reference sequence). The CDR3 has 14 residues. Trimming cost V 4 bases and J 4 bases, with 13 bases left between them. CDR3 in DNA: TGTGCCAGCAGCCCCCCCGATCGGGCAGATACGCAGTATTTT. Translation gives CASSPPDRADTQYF.

The rearrangement links TRBV25-1 to TRBJ2-7; D not certain. CDR1 is MGHDK, CDR2 SYGVNS, per germline. Between the trimmed V and J ends, which lost 4 bases and 3 bases, there was a span of 13 bases. This CDR3 has 14 amino acids. The CDR3 DNA is TGTGCCAGCAGTGTAAGGGAAGTGGACTACGAGCAGTACTTC. Protein sequence: CASSVREVDYEQYF.

At least ten counts were recorded for this clonotype. The V call is TRBV20-1, the J call TRBJ2-7; D is perhaps TRBD1 (6 bases). Looked up from germline, CDR1 is DFQATT and CDR2 is SNEGSKA (reference sequence). Trimming took 6 bases from V and 3 from J, leaving 18 bases between them. CDR3 length equals 14 residues. The CDR3 bases are TGCAGTGCAACGAGGGACACTATGGACTACGAGCAGTACTTC. Its protein is CSATRDTMDYEQYF.

V and J are TRBV28 and TRBJ1-3; D possibly corresponds to TRBD1 (5 bases). The CDR3 is 16 residues long. The V gene's germline CDR1 is MDHEN and CDR2 SYDVKM. V dropped 6 bases and J dropped 3 bases, with 18 bases sitting between them. CDR3 sequence: CASRPPPGPGGNTIYF. In DNA form, the CDR3 reads TGTGCCAGCAGACCCCCTCCGGGGCCAGGTGGAAACACCATATATTTT.

The J gene is TRBJ1-2, the V gene TRBV12-3 or TRBV12-4, with 9 nucleotides matching TRBD1. V trimming: 4 bases; J trimming: 3 bases; junction bases outside the gene matches: 15. CDR3 length equals 18 residues. Here the CDR3 DNA reads TGTGCCAGCAGTTCGGTCTTTCCGGGACAGGGCTACGACTATGGCTACACCTTC. It encodes CASSSVFPGQGYDYGYTF.

Ten or more counts support this clonotype. This chain joins TRBV5-1 and TRBJ1-4; no definite D call. There are 17 residues in the CDR3. The V end was cut by 0 bases, the J end by 8 bases, with 20 bases between. Germline V gene sequence: CDR1 SGHRS, CDR2 YFSETQ. Written as DNA, the CDR3 is TGCGCCAGCAGCTTGGATTTGGACGGGCGGATGGAAGAAAAACTGTTTTTT. Its translation: CASSLDLDGRMEEKLFF.

With respect to this clonotype: Since a much larger clone is just one base distant, this may be a read error. The rearrangement links TRBV5-6 to TRBJ1-3, with D unresolved. The CDR3 is 14 amino acids. Germline CDR1 and CDR2: SGHDT and YYEEEE. The V end was cut by 3 bases, the J end by 0 bases, with 7 bases between. CDR3 DNA: TGTGCCAGCAGCTCAGCCAACTCTGGAAACACCATATATTTT. Residues: CASSSANSGNTIYF. Full variable domain (missing parts from reference TRBV5-6 and TRBJ1-3): DAGVTQSPTHLIKTRGQQVTLRCSPKSGHDTVSWYQQALGQGPQFIFQYYEEEERQRGNFPDRFSGHQFPNYSSELNVNALLLGDSALYLCASSSANSGNTIYFGEGSWLTVV.

This chain uses TRBV3-1 with TRBJ2-3; possible D gene TRBD2, 5 bases. Germline CDR1 and CDR2: LGHDT and YNNKEL (reference sequence). This CDR3 contains 18 residues. V gave up 0 bases and J gave up 2 bases, with 18 bases separating them. CDR3 sequence (DNA): TGTGCCAGCAGCCAAGATCTTCAGCGGAGCCGCGCCACAGATACGCAGTATTTT. This codes for CASSQDLQRSRATDTQYF.

V gene TRBV4-2 combines with J gene TRBJ1-1; TRBD1 matches at 8 bases. V gave up 4 bases and J gave up 1 base; unmatched junction bases: 8. From germline, CDR1 is LGHNA and CDR2 YNFKEQ. CDR3 length: 16 amino acids. CDR3 sequence reads: CASSPDRGLRNTEAFF. CDR3 DNA: TGTGCCAGCAGCCCCGACAGGGGATTAAGGAACACTGAAGCTTTCTTT.

This chain's CDR3 is CASSLAWTKNTGELFF. DNA of the CDR3: TGTGCCAGCAGTTTAGCGTGGACCAAGAACACCGGGGAGCTGTTTTTT. This rearrangement joins TRBV12-3 or TRBV12-4 to TRBJ2-2; D is undetermined. V lost 0 bases and J 1 base, leaving 9 bases between the germline ends. The CDR3 has 16 residues.

Concerning this clonotype itself: A read error may account for a junction end that differs from germline. The chain couples TRBV28 to TRBJ2-2; D possibly uses TRBD1 or TRBD2 (6 bases each). Germline assignment: CDR1 MDHEN and CDR2 SYDVKM. This CDR3 comprises 15 residues. The CDR3 DNA is TGTGCCCGCAGTCCCCGGGGGCCTTGGACCGGGGAGCTGTTTTTT. The encoded protein is CARSPRGPWTGELFF.

The V and J genes are TRBV11-2 and TRBJ2-7, with TRBD2 matching 16 bases. The V gene end was trimmed by 4 bases and the J gene end by 2 bases; junction bases not matched to a gene: 8. The length of the CDR3 is 18 residues. Per the germline V gene, CDR1 is SGHAT and CDR2 is FQNNGV. The CDR3 spells CASSSTPGTSGRAYEQYF. CDR3 sequence (DNA): TGTGCCAGCAGCTCCACCCCCGGGACTAGCGGGAGGGCCTACGAGCAGTACTTC. The variable domain in full, completed from reference TRBV11-2 and TRBJ2-7, reads EAGVAQSPRYKIIEKRQSVAFWCNPISGHATLYWYQQILGQGPKLLIQFQNNGVVDDSQLPKDRFSAERLKGVDSTLKIQPAKLEDSAVYLCASSSTPGTSGRAYEQYFGPGTRLTVT.

This clonotype was observed a few times. This may stem from a read error, because a much larger clone lies one nucleotide away. The V call is TRBV29-1, the J call TRBJ2-5; TRBD1 matches 10 bases. The germline V gene has CDR1 SQVTM and CDR2 ANQGSEA. CDR3 length: 15 residues. The V gene end was trimmed by 5 bases and the J gene end by 9 bases; junction bases not matched to a gene: 15. The CDR3 nucleotides are TGCAGCGTTACCCCCGGGACAGGGGTTGTCGAGCCCCAGTACTTC. Translation gives CSVTPGTGVVEPQYF.